The sequence of this T cell receptor beta chain was determined in a study of blood T cell repertoires in COVID-19. CDR3 size: 15 residues. Unmatched junction bases numbered 4, after V lost 4 bases and J lost 3 bases. CDR1 is SGHKS and CDR2 is YYEKEE in the germline V gene (reference sequence). Profiling relied on immunoSEQ multiplex PCR, and the TCRdb table lists in-frame clones only, not all of them. This table has fewer than 500,000 clones, 70% to 90% appearing once. The sequencing sample was made of PBMCs or T cells enriched from blood (not recorded which). The rearrangement joins TRBV5-5 to TRBJ1-3, with 10 bases identical to TRBD1. This receptor was taken from a man aged 30 to 39 who had recovered from COVID-19. CDR3 loop: CASSRQGASGNTIYF. The CDR3 nucleotides read TGTGCCAGCAGCCGACAGGGGGCAAGTGGAAACACCATATATTTT.